The 12 T cell receptor beta chains in this list originate from one sample, sequenced in a study of Graves' ophthalmopathy and Graves' hyperthyroidism. For repertoire sequencing, the TCR beta CDR3 regions were amplified from RNA transcripts. An opening RT-PCR round employed HTBI primers and preceded a second-round multiplex PCR. TCRdb itself ran the multiplex PCR reads through MiXCR, one entry per CDR3 protein. This repertoire shows approximately 50,000 distinct CDR3 sequences, 50% to 65% found once; its top ten account for about 24%. What was sequenced was peripheral blood. The source of these receptors is an adult man with Graves' ophthalmopathy.

At least ten counts were recorded for this clonotype. The J gene is TRBJ1-5, the V gene TRBV5-8, with unresolved D. The V end was cut by 6 bases, the J end by 0 bases, with 10 bases between. This CDR3 is 14 amino acids long. Germline V gene sequence: CDR1 SGHTS, CDR2 YDEGEE. CDR3: CASTDGYSNQPQHF. The CDR3, as DNA: TGTGCCAGCACTGACGGGTATAGCAATCAGCCCCAGCATTTT.

This clonotype appeared many times. This chain connects TRBV5-1 to TRBJ1-5; D remains ambiguous. The CDR3 has 15 amino acids. Germline CDR1 and CDR2: SGHRS and YFSETQ. The germline V and J ends were trimmed by 3 bases and 3 bases, with 13 bases remaining between them. CDR3 coding DNA: TGCGCCAGCAGCTCGACCCCGGGAGCCAATCAGCCCCAGCATTTT. Residues: CASSSTPGANQPQHF.

Details on this clonotype: This likely comes from a read error, as the CDR3 has no conserved phenylalanine or tryptophan at its end. It is unclear where the CDR3 begins or ends on the DNA, so no DNA is shown, and the CDR3 is as TCRdb lists it. CDR3 amino acids: CASSSPGQAPYEQHL. V gene TRBV7-8 combines with J gene TRBJ2-7; the table's D gene call, TRBD1, was not cross checked with the DNA. The germline V gene encodes CDR1 SGHVS and CDR2 FQNEAQ. The CDR3 comprises 15 residues, both ends counted.

As to this clonotype: One junction end disagrees with the germline gene, perhaps due to a read error. This rearrangement joins TRBV28 to TRBJ2-3; D is unresolved. Germline V gene sequence: CDR1 MDHEN, CDR2 SYDVKM. The CDR3 runs to 13 residues. The DNA of the CDR3 is TGTGCTAGCAGTTTATCCCCAGGAAGAACGCAGTATTTT. Amino acid sequence: CASSLSPGRTQYF.

This clonotype was counted at least ten times. The J gene is TRBJ1-2, the V gene TRBV14; D is perhaps TRBD1 (5 bases). The V end lost 1 base, the J end lost 3 bases, and 9 bases lay between the germline ends. The CDR3 has 14 residues. The germline CDR1 and CDR2 sequences are SGHDN and FVKESK. CDR3 residues: CASSQGTQDYGYTF. The CDR3 nucleotides are TGTGCCAGCAGCCAAGGAACACAGGACTATGGCTACACCTTC.

This clonotype was seen only once. This rearrangement joins TRBV18 to TRBJ1-2; D remains unclear. Germline-derived CDR1 and CDR2 are KGHSH and LQKENI. The CDR3 is made up of 11 amino acids. The ends were cut back, 2 bases at V and 6 bases at J, with 4 bases in the middle. The CDR3 loop reads CASSPRNGYTF. In nucleotides, the CDR3 is TGTGCCAGCTCACCAAGGAATGGCTACACCTTC.

This clonotype was found many times. The chain couples TRBV6-5 to TRBJ1-2; D not certain. The germline V gene has CDR1 MNHEY and CDR2 SVGAGI. The length of the CDR3 is 14 residues. Trimming pared 0 bases from V and 6 bases from J, leaving 11 bases between. This CDR3 is CASSYSRQVDGYTF. CDR3 nucleotide sequence: TGTGCCAGCAGTTACTCGCGGCAGGTGGATGGCTACACCTTC.

Many counts were recorded for this clonotype. A much larger clonotype is one base distant, so this may be a read error. The chain combines TRBV20-1 with TRBJ2-7, with 9 bases identical to TRBD2. Germline values: CDR1 DFQATT, CDR2 SNEGSKA (reference sequence). CDR3 length: 15 amino acids. The ends lost 0 bases at V and 2 bases at J; junction bases unmatched: 5. The CDR3 DNA is TGCAGTGCTAGAGAGTTTAGCGGGGGCCCCTACGAGCAGTACTTC. It yields the protein CSAREFSGGPYEQYF.

The chain has TRBV7-8 and TRBJ2-5, with unresolved D. Trimming left V 5 bases short and J 5 bases short, with 15 bases between. Germline lookup yields CDR1 SGHVS and CDR2 FQNEAQ. This CDR3 is 14 amino acids long. The CDR3 DNA reads TGTGCCAGCAGCCTGACCGCCTTGGGGGAGACCCAGTACTTC. This translates into CASSLTALGETQYF.

The DNA for the CDR3 is TGCAGTGCTAGGACTAGCGGGAGGTATTTGGGGTACGAGCAGTACTTC. The encoded protein is CSARTSGRYLGYEQYF. The chain is built from TRBV20-1 and TRBJ2-7; TRBD2 matches at 13 bases. Germline V CDR1 and CDR2: DFQATT, SNEGSKA (reference sequence). The CDR3 is 16 amino acids. The V segment lost 3 bases and the J segment 4 bases; nucleotides outside the gene matches: 9.

This chain connects TRBV29-1 to TRBJ1-1; D perhaps matches TRBD1 (6 bases). The CDR3 runs to 13 residues. Germline values: CDR1 SQVTM, CDR2 ANQGSEA. Trimming removed 6 bases at V and 2 bases at J, with 13 bases between. The CDR3 DNA reads TGCAGCGTGTCGGGACACCCAAACACTGAAGCTTTCTTT. It translates to CSVSGHPNTEAFF.

The sample holds many counts of this clonotype. The V and J genes are TRBV5-6 and TRBJ1-2; D is uncertain. The V gene's germline CDR1 is SGHDT and CDR2 YYEEEE. Trimming shortened V by 0 bases and J by 4 bases, and 4 bases separated the two germline ends. The CDR3 is made up of 12 amino acids. The CDR3 DNA is TGTGCCAGCAGCTTGGACAGCTATGGCTACACCTTC. Translated, it gives CASSLDSYGYTF.